Listed here is a single T cell receptor (beta chain). Its antigen remains unknown. Germline CDR1 KGHSH, CDR2 LQKENI. Trimming left V 5 bases short and J 3 bases short, with 18 bases between. The CDR3 contains 16 residues. The use of a sample-barcoded 5' primer and a J-beta primer mix characterized a second PCR of about 7 to 12 cycles. One entry per CDR3 protein results from TCRdb running MiXCR on the 5' RACE reads. The sample yields roughly 500,000 distinct CDR3 sequences, around 24% seen once. This sample was included in a study of blood T cells in healthy people across ages. Study findings and constraints: More naive CD4+ cells and higher diversity marked long-lived donors relative to aged donors. Strong correlation linked observed beta diversity and percent naive T cells.

These data also formed part of another study, on T cells of mothers and their children. That work states: The study obtained over 8.5 million TCR beta CDR3 reads per mother and around 2.7 million per child. Researchers found no T cell clones that were persistent and microchimeric.

The chain links TRBV18 to TRBJ2-3, with D tentatively TRBD2 (6 bases). Sequenced material: blood. This sequence originates from a boy aged 5 to 17 in good health. This CDR3 reads CASSSNGGDGTDTQYF. The CDR3 bases are TGTGCCAGCTCATCAAACGGCGGGGATGGAACAGATACGCAGTATTTT.